The source of this TCR beta chain is a study of blood T cell repertoires in COVID-19. The overall study: Nucleic acid was either cDNA or gDNA, and it came from T cells, B-cell-depleted T cells, or PBMCs.

In the original workflow: Cell counts per sample came from amplifying reference gene primers. Libraries were prepared by immunoSEQ multiplex PCR; TCRdb keeps only in-frame clonotypes and omits some of them. V, J and clone size derive from that table, while D and trimming were established from the DNA sequence. The sample holds roughly 500,000 clones, approximately 86% seen once. Recruitment covered under 25 US areas and drew participants whose ages spanned roughly 18 to 100 years. V shed 3 bases and J 1 base; nucleotides not matched to a gene: 3. This CDR3 has 15 amino acids. Germline V CDR1 and CDR2: LGHDT, YNNKEL (reference sequence).

The sample was PBMCs or T cells enriched from blood (not recorded which). V and J are TRBV3-1 (or the pseudogene TRBV3-2) and TRBJ1-2; 9 bases align to TRBD1. The source of this sequence is a woman aged 60 to 75 who had recovered from COVID-19. The CDR3 loop reads CASSHRQGGNYGYTF. The CDR3 DNA follows: TGTGCCAGCAGCCACAGACAGGGGGGTAACTATGGCTACACCTTC.